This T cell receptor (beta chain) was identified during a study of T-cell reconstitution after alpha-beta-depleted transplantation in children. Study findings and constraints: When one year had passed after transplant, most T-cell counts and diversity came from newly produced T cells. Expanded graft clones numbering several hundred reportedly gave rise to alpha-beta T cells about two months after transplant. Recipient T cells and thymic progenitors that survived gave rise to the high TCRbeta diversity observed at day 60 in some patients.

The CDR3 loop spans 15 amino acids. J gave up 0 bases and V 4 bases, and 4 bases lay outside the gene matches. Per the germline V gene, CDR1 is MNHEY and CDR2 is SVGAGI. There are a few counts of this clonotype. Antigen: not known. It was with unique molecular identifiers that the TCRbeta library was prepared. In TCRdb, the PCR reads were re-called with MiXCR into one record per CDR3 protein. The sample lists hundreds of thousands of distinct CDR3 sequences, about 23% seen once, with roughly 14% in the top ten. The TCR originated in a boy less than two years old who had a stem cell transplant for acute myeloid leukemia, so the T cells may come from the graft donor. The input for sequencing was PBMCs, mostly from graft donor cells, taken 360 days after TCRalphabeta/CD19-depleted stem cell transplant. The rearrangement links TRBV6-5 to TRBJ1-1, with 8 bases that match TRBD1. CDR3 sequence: CASSSPGQVNTEAFF. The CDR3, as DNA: TGTGCCAGCAGTTCTCCGGGACAGGTGAACACTGAAGCTTTCTTT.